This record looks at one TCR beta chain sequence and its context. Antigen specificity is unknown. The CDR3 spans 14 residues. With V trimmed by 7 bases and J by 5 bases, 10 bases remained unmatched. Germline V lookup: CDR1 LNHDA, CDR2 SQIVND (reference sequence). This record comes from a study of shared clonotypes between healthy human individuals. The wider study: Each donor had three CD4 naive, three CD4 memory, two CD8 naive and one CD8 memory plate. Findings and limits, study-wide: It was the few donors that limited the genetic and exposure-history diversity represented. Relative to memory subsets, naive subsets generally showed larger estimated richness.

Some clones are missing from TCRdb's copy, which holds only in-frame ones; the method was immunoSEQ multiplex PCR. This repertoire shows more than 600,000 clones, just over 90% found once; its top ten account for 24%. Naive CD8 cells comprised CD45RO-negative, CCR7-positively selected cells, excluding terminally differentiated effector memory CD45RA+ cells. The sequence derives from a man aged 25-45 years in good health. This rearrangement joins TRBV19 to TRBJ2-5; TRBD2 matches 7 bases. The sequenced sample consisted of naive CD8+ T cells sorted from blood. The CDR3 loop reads CASKSAGVDETQYF. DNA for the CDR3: TGTGCCAGTAAGAGTGCGGGAGTTGATGAGACCCAGTACTTC.